This entry lists 32 T cell receptor beta chains sequenced from one sample in a study of cytomegalovirus exposure and HLA in healthy donors (dated by TCRdb to about 2017). Libraries were made using the immunoSEQ multiplex PCR assay. The multiplex PCR relied on a mix of 60 forward primers for TCR Vbeta segments and 13 reverse primers for TCR Jbeta segments. TCRdb holds this immuneACCESS table with in-frame rearrangements only. Some clones are missing; in checked studies, unresolved V genes explain under half, and the rest has no known cause. Recorded for this sample are 100,000 to 120,000 clones; just under 80% of them occurred a single time. The ten largest account for around 1.3% of the sample. The specimen was PBMCs. These receptors were obtained from a man in his thirties or forties in good health and CMV-seronegative.

This clone has more than one count but fewer than ten. V is TRBV15 and J is TRBJ2-7, with 10 positions matching TRBD2. This CDR3 comprises 16 residues. Germline V lookup: CDR1 LNHNV, CDR2 YYDKDF (reference sequence). V trimming: 0 bases; J trimming: 4 bases; junction bases outside the gene matches: 6. The CDR3 protein is CATSRELAGVRYEQYF. CDR3 sequence (DNA): TGTGCCACCAGCAGAGAGCTAGCGGGGGTGAGGTACGAGCAGTACTTC.

This chain uses TRBV7-9 with TRBJ2-5, with 8 bases fitting TRBD2. J lost 11 bases, V lost 6 bases, and 14 bases had no gene match. Germline V gene sequence: CDR1 SEHNR, CDR2 FQNEAQ (reference sequence). The CDR3 runs 14 residues. CDR3 in DNA: TGTGCCAGCAGTTTACTAGCGGACCCTAGTGAGCAGTACTTC. Protein product: CASSLLADPSEQYF.

The rearrangement uses TRBV6-5 and TRBJ1-2; 8 bases are a match to TRBD1. Unmatched junction bases numbered 4, after V lost 7 bases and J lost 3 bases. The V gene's germline CDR1 is MNHEY and CDR2 SVGAGI. This CDR3 contains 13 residues. This chain's CDR3 is CASNRGSDYGYTF. The CDR3 DNA reads as TGTGCCAGCAACAGGGGGAGCGACTATGGCTACACCTTC.

The genes are TRBV4-3 and TRBJ2-3; possibly TRBD2 for D (6 bases). The CDR3 extends over 18 amino acids. Germline CDR1 LGHNA, CDR2 YSLEER. With 1 base removed from V and 6 bases from J, the gap between germline ends came to 23 bases. The CDR3 region is CASSQGRARWGVSDTQYF. The CDR3 DNA reads as TGCGCCAGCAGCCAAGGCAGGGCAAGATGGGGGGTTAGCGATACGCAGTATTTT.

The chain uses TRBV6-6 and TRBJ1-5; possibly TRBD1 for D (5 bases). The CDR3 consists of 15 residues. The germline V and J ends were trimmed by 6 bases and 4 bases, with 16 bases remaining between them. Germline CDR1 is MNHNY and CDR2 is SVGAGI (reference sequence). The CDR3 region is CASRWGRTPNQPQHF. The DNA of the CDR3 is TGTGCCAGCAGATGGGGCAGGACCCCGAATCAGCCCCAGCATTTT.

The V and J genes are TRBV19 and TRBJ2-7; a possible D gene is TRBD1 (6 bases). The CDR3 totals 14 residues. Germline-derived CDR1 and CDR2 are LNHDA and SQIVND (reference sequence). V shed 3 bases and J shed 7 bases, with 16 bases lying between them. Here the CDR3 DNA reads TGTGCCAGTAGTATCCTTGCAACAGGGAGTGAGCAGTACTTC. It translates to CASSILATGSEQYF.

The genes are TRBV11-3 and TRBJ2-1; D may be TRBD1 (6 bases). Germline V CDR1 and CDR2: SGHNT, YENEEA. The CDR3 is 14 residues long. Trimming pared 1 base from V and 4 bases from J, leaving 8 bases between. DNA of the CDR3: TGTGCCAGCAGCTTAGTCGGACAGTACAATGAGCAGTTCTTC. This sequence encodes CASSLVGQYNEQFF.

As DNA, the CDR3 is TGCGCCAGCAGCCAAGATACCAGTACCTACGAGCAGTACTTC. It yields the protein CASSQDTSTYEQYF. V gene TRBV4-3 combines with J gene TRBJ2-7; D unresolved. Per the germline V gene, CDR1 is LGHNA and CDR2 is YSLEER. The length of the CDR3 is 14 residues. V lost 0 bases and J 2 bases, leaving 8 bases between the germline ends.

The V gene is TRBV13, the J gene TRBJ1-2; 9 bases map to TRBD1. The CDR3 length is 15 residues. V shed 3 bases, J shed 5 bases, and the junction held 7 bases outside the gene matches. The V gene's germline CDR1 is PRHDT and CDR2 FYEKMQ (reference sequence). Here the CDR3 reads CASSFSGTGKYGYTF. The CDR3 DNA sequence: TGTGCCAGCAGCTTTTCGGGGACAGGGAAGTATGGCTACACCTTC. The entire variable domain, with the rest obtained from reference TRBV13 and TRBJ1-2, is as follows: AAGVIQSPRHLIKEKRETATLKCYPIPRHDTVYWYQQGPGQDPQFLISFYEKMQSDKGSIPDRFSAQQFSDYHSELNMSSLELGDSALYFCASSFSGTGKYGYTFGSGTRLTVV.

The CDR3 is CASRGGQGNGYTF. The CDR3 DNA is TGTGCCAGCAGGGGGGGACAGGGAAATGGCTACACCTTC. V gene TRBV28 combines with J gene TRBJ1-2, with 9 positions matching TRBD1. V was clipped by 6 bases and J by 6 bases; unmatched bases: 5. Germline V CDR1 and CDR2: MDHEN, SYDVKM. This CDR3 region has 13 residues.

This clone turned up a few times. J is TRBJ2-5 and V is TRBV28; tentative D call: TRBD1 (6 bases). This CDR3 has 13 residues. Trimming stripped 3 bases from V and 2 bases from J, with 7 bases between. Germline V gene data show CDR1 as MDHEN and CDR2 as SYDVKM. CDR3 sequence (DNA): TGTGCCAGCAGTTTCGGACAGCAAGAGACCCAGTACTTC. It specifies CASSFGQQETQYF.

The chain links TRBV14 to TRBJ2-1, with no clear D. The germline V gene has CDR1 SGHDN and CDR2 FVKESK. Trimming removed 3 bases from V and 0 bases from J, with 12 bases in between. The CDR3 totals 16 residues. CDR3 sequence reads: CASSHLLIGSYNEQFF. CDR3 DNA: TGTGCCAGCAGCCACCTTCTAATCGGCTCCTACAATGAGCAGTTCTTC. Full variable domain (missing parts from reference TRBV14 and TRBJ2-1): EAGVTQFPSHSVIEKGQTVTLRCDPISGHDNLYWYRRVMGKEIKFLLHFVKESKQDESGMPNNRFLAERTGGTYSTLKVQPAELEDSGVYFCASSHLLIGSYNEQFFGPGTRLTVL.

The rearrangement joins TRBV2 to TRBJ1-5, with a tentative D call TRBD1 (6 bases). Germline CDR1 reads SNHLY; CDR2 reads FYNNEI. Trimming stripped 5 bases from V and 1 base from J, with 12 bases between. CDR3 length: 15 amino acids. Written as DNA, the CDR3 is TGTGCCAGCAGTCAGGGGCGGCGGAGCAATCAGCCCCAGCATTTT. Translated, it gives CASSQGRRSNQPQHF.

The CDR3 loop is CASSVSKDRGYNEQFF. The DNA of the CDR3 is TGTGCCAGCAGCGTATCGAAGGACAGAGGATACAATGAGCAGTTCTTC. This chain links TRBV9 with TRBJ2-1, with D possibly matching TRBD1 (6 bases). The CDR3 spans 16 residues. Germline V gives CDR1 SGDLS, CDR2 YYNGEE. V lost 1 base, J lost 4 bases, and 15 bases lay in between.

CDR3 coding DNA: TGCGCCAGCAGCCAAGGGAGGGTTTGGGAAGCGAACACCGGGGAGCTGTTTTTT. This sequence encodes CASSQGRVWEANTGELFF. V is TRBV4-3 and J is TRBJ2-2, with a weak D call TRBD2 (6 bases). Germline-derived CDR1 and CDR2 are LGHNA and YSLEER. Trimming stripped 1 base from V and 0 bases from J, with 15 bases between. The CDR3 runs to 18 residues.

V gene TRBV6-5 combines with J gene TRBJ2-1, with 10 bases fitting TRBD2. Germline-derived CDR1 and CDR2 are MNHEY and SVGAGI. The V and J ends lost 9 bases and 6 bases, in that order; junction bases with no gene match: 5. The CDR3 contains 13 residues. CDR3 region: CASKAGGRNEQFF. CDR3 nucleotides: TGTGCCAGTAAAGCGGGGGGGCGCAATGAGCAGTTCTTC.

The genes are TRBV25-1 and TRBJ1-1; no definite D call. The CDR3 length is 13 residues. V was cut by 6 bases and J by 11 bases, with 19 bases left in between. Per the germline V gene, CDR1 is MGHDK and CDR2 is SYGVNS. The CDR3 region is CASRPRGWGEAFF. CDR3 nucleotides: TGTGCCAGCAGGCCCCGAGGGTGGGGAGAGGCTTTCTTT.

The V and J genes are TRBV10-1 and TRBJ2-2, with D perhaps matching TRBD2 (6 bases). V lost 2 bases and J 3 bases, leaving 10 bases between the germline ends. This CDR3 is 15 amino acids long. CDR1 and CDR2 from the germline V gene are WNHNN and SYGVQD (reference sequence). Here the CDR3 reads CASSELGGDTGELFF. CDR3 DNA sequence: TGCGCCAGCAGTGAGCTGGGAGGAGACACCGGGGAGCTGTTTTTT.

V is TRBV5-4 and J is TRBJ2-3, with 12 nucleotides matching TRBD2. CDR3 length: 16 residues. In germline, CDR1 is SGHNT, CDR2 YYREEE (reference sequence). Trimming removed 3 bases from V and 5 bases from J; junction bases left unmatched: 7. The CDR3 region has the DNA TGTGCCAGCAGCTCTAGCGGGAGGGTCCGGGGAGATACGCAGTATTTT. It encodes CASSSSGRVRGDTQYF.

The gene calls are TRBV14 and TRBJ2-2, with 15 positions matching TRBD2. The CDR3 is made up of 15 amino acids. Per the germline V gene, CDR1 is SGHDN and CDR2 is FVKESK. Unmatched junction bases numbered 0, after V lost 4 bases and J lost 6 bases. The CDR3 DNA is TGTGCCAGCAGCCGGACTAGCGGGGGGGCCGGGGAGCTGTTTTTT. Its translation is CASSRTSGGAGELFF.

The genes are TRBV7-6 and TRBJ1-5, with D possibly being TRBD1 (6 bases). The CDR3 consists of 18 residues. Deletions cut 1 base from V and 3 bases from J, with 19 bases between. From germline, CDR1 is SGHVS and CDR2 FNYEAQ. The chain's CDR3 is CASSLGPGESLFNQPQHF. The CDR3 bases are TGTGCCAGCAGCTTAGGTCCAGGGGAATCTTTATTCAATCAGCCCCAGCATTTT. Drawing the rest from reference TRBV7-6 and TRBJ1-5, the complete variable domain is GAGVSQSPRYKVTKRGQDVALRCDPISGHVSLYWYRQALGQGPEFLTYFNYEAQQDKSGLPNDRFSAERPEGSISTLTIQRTEQRDSAMYRCASSLGPGESLFNQPQHFGDGTRLSIL.

The CDR3 DNA reads as TGTGCCAGCAGCTTATTCCTAGCGGCACACCAAGAGACCCAGTACTTC. This sequence encodes CASSLFLAAHQETQYF. The chain carries TRBV7-9 and TRBJ2-5; 7 bases line up with TRBD2. This CDR3 contains 16 residues. Germline V lookup: CDR1 SEHNR, CDR2 FQNEAQ (reference sequence). J gave up 0 bases and V 2 bases, and 6 bases lay outside the gene matches. Full variable domain (remainder filled in from reference TRBV7-9 and TRBJ2-5): DTGVSQNPRHKITKRGQNVTFRCDPISEHNRLYWYRQTLGQGPEFLTYFQNEAQLEKSRLLSDRFSAERPKGSFSTLEIQRTEQGDSAMYLCASSLFLAAHQETQYFGPGTRLLVL.

This clone was counted only a few times. The chain recombines TRBV10-1 with TRBJ2-1, with 11 nucleotides matching TRBD2. Germline CDR1 WNHNN, CDR2 SYGVQD (reference sequence). The CDR3 is made up of 14 amino acids. V trimming: 6 bases; J trimming: 6 bases; junction bases outside the gene matches: 4. The CDR3 reads CASRPGLAANEQFF. In DNA form, the CDR3 reads TGCGCCAGCAGACCGGGACTAGCGGCCAATGAGCAGTTCTTC.

This rearrangement joins TRBV6-5 to TRBJ2-5; possible D gene TRBD1, 6 bases. Germline CDR1 is MNHEY and CDR2 is SVGAGI. V lost 0 bases, J lost 1 base, and 12 bases lay in between. The CDR3 runs to 16 residues. The CDR3 here is CASSYSENRVQETQYF. The CDR3 coding sequence is TGTGCCAGCAGTTACTCGGAAAACAGGGTCCAAGAGACCCAGTACTTC.

The chain recombines TRBV11-3 with TRBJ1-1, with D possibly being TRBD1 (6 bases). Trimming pared 1 base from V and 1 base from J, leaving 10 bases between. The CDR3 is 15 residues long. Germline loops: CDR1 SGHNT, CDR2 YENEEA. The CDR3 DNA follows: TGTGCCAGCAGCTTAGCGGGGACATCGAACACTGAAGCTTTCTTT. It yields the protein CASSLAGTSNTEAFF.

The chain has TRBV5-1 and TRBJ1-2, with 7 bases fitting TRBD1. The CDR3 length is 15 residues. The V and J ends lost 0 bases and 3 bases, in that order; junction bases with no gene match: 5. The germline V gene encodes CDR1 SGHRS and CDR2 YFSETQ. Here the CDR3 reads CASSLDGTEYYGYTF. The CDR3 DNA follows: TGCGCCAGCAGCTTGGATGGGACAGAATACTATGGCTACACCTTC.

V is TRBV7-6 and J is TRBJ1-2; D is ambiguous. Trimming removed 5 bases from V and 4 bases from J, with 20 bases in between. Germline values: CDR1 SGHVS, CDR2 FNYEAQ. This CDR3 is built from 16 residues. This CDR3 reads CASSQVGGVKSYGYTF. Here the CDR3 DNA reads TGTGCCAGCAGCCAAGTCGGCGGGGTGAAGTCCTATGGCTACACCTTC. The variable domain in full, completed from reference TRBV7-6 and TRBJ1-2, reads GAGVSQSPRYKVTKRGQDVALRCDPISGHVSLYWYRQALGQGPEFLTYFNYEAQQDKSGLPNDRFSAERPEGSISTLTIQRTEQRDSAMYRCASSQVGGVKSYGYTFGSGTRLTVV.

The gene calls are TRBV27 and TRBJ1-3; tentative D call: TRBD1 (6 bases). The V end was cut by 8 bases, the J end by 2 bases, with 16 bases between. This CDR3 is 15 amino acids long. Germline V CDR1 and CDR2: MNHEY, SMNVEV (reference sequence). The CDR3 coding sequence is TGTGCCAGCTCCTCCCATGGGGGCCCTGGAAACACCATATATTTT. Protein sequence: CASSSHGGPGNTIYF.

Note on this clone: The junction shows a germline mismatch at one end, possibly a read error. The gene calls are TRBV7-7 and TRBJ2-7, with 8 bases aligning to TRBD1. Germline V CDR1 and CDR2: SSHAT, FNYEAQ (reference sequence). The CDR3 has 15 residues. The CDR3: CASSFGQGSAYEQYF. CDR3 DNA: TGTGCTAGCAGCTTCGGACAGGGTTCGGCCTACGAGCAGTACTTC. Variable domain in full (rest from reference TRBV7-7 and TRBJ2-7): GAGVSQSPRYKVTKRGQDVTLRCDPISSHATLYWYQQALGQGPEFLTYFNYEAQPDKSGLPSDRFSAERPEGSISTLTIQRTEQRDSAMYRCASSFGQGSAYEQYFGPGTRLTVT.

The rearrangement links TRBV7-9 to TRBJ2-6, with TRBD1 matching 7 bases. Trimming cost V 5 bases and J 0 bases; bases outside gene matches: 7. The CDR3 loop spans 17 amino acids. The germline V gene has CDR1 SEHNR and CDR2 FQNEAQ (reference sequence). The chain's CDR3 is CASSRGTVSSGANVLTF. In nucleotides, the CDR3 is TGTGCCAGCAGCAGAGGGACAGTGAGCTCTGGGGCCAACGTCCTGACTTTC. Complete variable domain (other parts from reference TRBV7-9 and TRBJ2-6): DTGVSQNPRHKITKRGQNVTFRCDPISEHNRLYWYRQTLGQGPEFLTYFQNEAQLEKSRLLSDRFSAERPKGSFSTLEIQRTEQGDSAMYLCASSRGTVSSGANVLTFGAGSRLTVL.

V gene TRBV5-4 combines with J gene TRBJ2-7; 11 bases align to TRBD2. This CDR3 region has 15 residues. Germline trimming cut 4 bases from V and 3 bases from J; bases unmatched to any gene: 6. CDR1 is SGHNT and CDR2 is YYREEE in the germline V gene (reference sequence). In DNA form, the CDR3 reads TGTGCCAGCAGCAATAGCGGGAGGGCCGGCTACGAGCAGTACTTC. Translating gives CASSNSGRAGYEQYF.

This clone was detected only once. This chain connects TRBV29-1 to TRBJ1-2; D not certain. The germline CDR1 and CDR2 sequences are SQVTM and ANQGSEA. The CDR3 contains 12 residues. Between the trimmed V and J ends, which lost 2 bases and 4 bases, there was a span of 8 bases. As DNA, the CDR3 is TGCAGCGTTGAACCATACGGCTATGGCTACACCTTC. Translated: CSVEPYGYGYTF.